The 30 T cell receptor beta chains listed next were all sequenced from one sample in a study of PD-1 blockade in classical Hodgkin lymphoma. The assay was immunoSEQ multiplex PCR, and TCRdb's table has in-frame clones only and misses some. The sample shows more than 70,000 clones, 92% of them seen only once. Each and every patient relapsed after autologous stem cell transplantation, and patients got differing brentuximab vedotin exposure. This material consisted of peripheral blood mononuclear cells (PBMCs), taken before the second cycle of nivolumab. The receptors here all came from a human donor with classical Hodgkin lymphoma.

The rearrangement joins TRBV7-2 to TRBJ2-7; 13 nucleotides match TRBD2. V lost 2 bases, J lost 0 bases, and 7 bases stayed unmatched. Germline values: CDR1 SGHTA, CDR2 FQGNSA. This CDR3 has 18 residues. The CDR3 DNA sequence: TGTGCCAGCAGCTTAAGAACTAGCGGGAGGGGGCTCTCCTACGAGCAGTACTTC. Amino acids: CASSLRTSGRGLSYEQYF.

The chain couples TRBV7-9 to TRBJ1-4; D gene ambiguous. Germline CDR1 is SEHNR and CDR2 is FQNEAQ (reference sequence). Between the trimmed V and J ends, which lost 5 bases and 4 bases, there was a span of 5 bases. This CDR3 has 12 residues. The CDR3 protein is CASSSGNEKLFF. CDR3 sequence (DNA): TGTGCCAGCAGCAGCGGTAATGAAAAACTGTTTTTT.

This clone was detected only a few times. This chain connects TRBV28 to TRBJ1-1; TRBD1 matches 10 bases. The CDR3 has 18 residues. Germline values: CDR1 MDHEN, CDR2 SYDVKM. V gave up 1 base and J gave up 0 bases; unmatched junction bases: 8. The CDR3, as DNA: TGTGCCAGCAGTTTATTCCCGGGACAGGGGCCAATGAACACTGAAGCTTTCTTT. This translates into CASSLFPGQGPMNTEAFF.

This clone was detected only once. The chain has TRBV30 and TRBJ2-1; D possibly uses TRBD1 or TRBD2 (5 bases each). V lost 3 bases and J 10 bases, leaving 13 bases between the germline ends. Germline CDR1 and CDR2: GTSNPN and SVGIG (reference sequence). This CDR3 is 12 amino acids long. CDR3 nucleotide sequence: TGTGCCTGGAGCCCCGAGGGGCGGGAGCAGTTCTTC. Translated: CAWSPEGREQFF.

The chain joins TRBV19 to TRBJ1-5; D not resolved. Per germline, CDR1 LNHDA and CDR2 SQIVND (reference sequence). V lost 0 bases and J 9 bases, leaving 15 bases between the germline ends. This CDR3 contains 15 residues. As DNA, the CDR3 is TGTGCCAGTAGTATAGATCTTGGTGTCGGTGGGCCCCAGCATTTT. This codes for CASSIDLGVGGPQHF.

The table lists this clone with a count of one. The rearrangement links TRBV7-2 to TRBJ1-1; D not resolved. This CDR3 comprises 14 residues. V was trimmed by 1 base and J by 0 bases, leaving 6 bases between them. CDR1 and CDR2 from the germline V gene are SGHTA and FQGNSA. CDR3 sequence: CASSLVVMNTEAFF. The CDR3 DNA sequence: TGTGCCAGCAGCTTAGTGGTGATGAACACTGAAGCTTTCTTT.

This sequence joins TRBV14 and TRBJ2-7; 15 bases agree with TRBD2. Germline V gene sequence: CDR1 SGHDN, CDR2 FVKESK. CDR3 length: 19 amino acids. J was trimmed by 1 base and V by 4 bases; bases with no gene match: 11. CDR3 sequence (DNA): TGTGCCAGCAGCCCTCAACCGGGACTAGCGGGAGGTGGGTCCTACGAGCAGTACTTC. Translation: CASSPQPGLAGGGSYEQYF.

The chain couples TRBV9 to TRBJ2-3, with D perhaps matching TRBD1 (7 bases). The CDR3 length is 17 residues. Trimming stripped 0 bases from V and 2 bases from J, with 16 bases between. CDR1 is SGDLS, CDR2 YYNGEE, per germline. CDR3 in amino acids: CASSVEGGGTVTDTQYF. The CDR3 coding sequence is TGTGCCAGCAGCGTAGAAGGGGGCGGGACAGTCACAGATACGCAGTATTTT.

This clone came up a few times. The V gene is TRBV6-1, the J gene TRBJ1-1; D perhaps matches TRBD1 (5 bases). Germline CDR1 reads MNHNS; CDR2 reads SASEGT. V lost 5 bases and J lost 7, with 20 bases in between. CDR3 size: 15 residues. CDR3 sequence: CASSRGGLISGEAFF. CDR3 coding DNA: TGTGCCAGCAGTAGGGGAGGGTTAATCTCGGGTGAAGCTTTCTTT.

This chain joins TRBV27 and TRBJ2-1; D gene ambiguous. Deletions cut 5 bases from V and 4 bases from J, with 18 bases between. Germline assignment: CDR1 MNHEY and CDR2 SMNVEV (reference sequence). The CDR3 sequence is 16 residues long. CDR3 sequence reads: CASSHPRASRYNEQFF. CDR3 nucleotide sequence: TGTGCCAGCAGTCACCCCCGAGCGAGTCGGTACAATGAGCAGTTCTTC.

The chain is built from TRBV5-1 and TRBJ2-1; no definite D call. The germline gives CDR1 SGHRS, CDR2 YFSETQ. V was clipped by 2 bases and J by 5 bases, with 11 bases between them. The CDR3 is 14 residues long. The CDR3 loop reads CASSFRMGNNEQFF. The DNA for the CDR3 is TGCGCCAGCAGCTTCCGGATGGGAAACAATGAGCAGTTCTTC.

The chain couples TRBV18 to TRBJ2-7; 10 bases agree with TRBD2. Germline V gene data show CDR1 as KGHSH and CDR2 as LQKENI. The ends lost 3 bases at V and 3 bases at J; junction bases unmatched: 5. This CDR3 has 15 amino acids. The CDR3 DNA reads as TGTGCCAGCTCACCGACGACTAGCGGGCTCTACGAGCAGTACTTC. Protein: CASSPTTSGLYEQYF.

CDR3 sequence reads: CSVGAKGGSYGYTF. CDR3 in DNA: TGCAGCGTGGGGGCGAAAGGAGGGTCGTATGGCTACACCTTC. V usage is TRBV29-1 and J usage is TRBJ1-2, with D perhaps TRBD1 (6 bases). The germline V gene has CDR1 SQVTM and CDR2 ANQGSEA. There are 14 residues in the CDR3. The germline V and J ends were trimmed by 6 bases and 5 bases, with 19 bases remaining between them.

This clone was detected only once. The chain combines TRBV19 with TRBJ2-3; 11 bases match TRBD2. This CDR3 region has 19 residues. CDR1 LNHDA and CDR2 SQIVND come from the germline V gene (reference sequence). V dropped 2 bases and J dropped 2; count of bases not matched to a gene: 12. CDR3 DNA sequence: TGTGCCAGTAGTATAATAGCGGGAGGGCCCCGTTACTCCACAGATACGCAGTATTTT. Translated, it gives CASSIIAGGPRYSTDTQYF.

The genes are TRBV11-2 and TRBJ2-1; TRBD2 aligns across 8 bases. The CDR3 length is 19 residues. CDR1 is SGHAT, CDR2 FQNNGV, per germline. Losses at the gene ends were 4 bases for V and 3 bases for J; bases not matched to a gene: 17. The CDR3: CASSSRGGLPLAGYNEQFF. CDR3 bases: TGTGCCAGCAGCTCCCGGGGGGGTCTCCCCCTAGCGGGCTACAATGAGCAGTTCTTC.

The V gene is TRBV5-1, the J gene TRBJ2-7; D not certain. V lost 4 bases, J lost 9 bases, and 23 bases lay in between. The CDR3 sequence is 15 residues long. Germline V gives CDR1 SGHRS, CDR2 YFSETQ. Written as DNA, the CDR3 is TGCGCCAGCAGCCCCTCCCCCGTCGCGGTGGAAGGGCAGTACTTC. It codes for CASSPSPVAVEGQYF.

This chain links TRBV28 with TRBJ2-7; D not certain. V was pared by 3 bases and J by 5 bases, with 11 bases between. CDR3 length equals 13 residues. The germline V gene encodes CDR1 MDHEN and CDR2 SYDVKM. The CDR3 region is CASSFQIRDEQYF. The CDR3 DNA sequence: TGTGCCAGCAGTTTTCAAATCCGGGACGAGCAGTACTTC.

This chain uses TRBV19 with TRBJ2-3, with 8 nucleotides matching TRBD1. J gave up 2 bases and V 5 bases, and 6 bases lay outside the gene matches. The CDR3 sequence is 15 residues long. Germline CDR1 and CDR2: LNHDA and SQIVND (reference sequence). CDR3 bases: TGTGCCAGTAGTGGGGACAGGTTACCCACAGATACGCAGTATTTT. Residues: CASSGDRLPTDTQYF.

The V gene is TRBV5-4, the J gene TRBJ1-5; 7 nucleotides agree with TRBD1. Trimming at V came to 4 bases and at J to 3 bases, leaving 4 bases not matched to a gene. The CDR3 consists of 14 residues. Germline values: CDR1 SGHNT, CDR2 YYREEE (reference sequence). CDR3 in amino acids: CASSKGQPNQPQHF. The CDR3 DNA follows: TGTGCCAGCAGCAAGGGACAGCCCAATCAGCCCCAGCATTTT.

The gene calls are TRBV28 and TRBJ2-7, with D possibly matching TRBD1 (5 bases). The CDR3 spans 16 residues. Looked up from germline, CDR1 is MDHEN and CDR2 is SYDVKM. V was shortened by 2 bases and J by 2 bases, with 16 bases between the two germline ends. The CDR3 is CASSLRVRQGTYEQYF. CDR3 bases: TGTGCCAGCAGTTTAAGGGTTAGGCAGGGCACCTACGAGCAGTACTTC.

The J gene is TRBJ1-1, the V gene TRBV7-2, with TRBD1 matching over 8 bases. Per the germline V gene, CDR1 is SGHTA and CDR2 is FQGNSA. The CDR3 extends over 14 amino acids. V trimming: 7 bases; J trimming: 4 bases; junction bases outside the gene matches: 8. CDR3 protein: CASTLSTGVTEAFF. The DNA of the CDR3 is TGTGCCAGCACCCTCTCGACAGGGGTCACTGAAGCTTTCTTT. The entire variable domain, with the rest obtained from reference TRBV7-2 and TRBJ1-1, is as follows: GAGVSQSPSNKVTEKGKDVELRCDPISGHTALYWYRQSLGQGLEFLIYFQGNSAPDKSGLPSDRFSAERTGGSVSTLTIQRTQQEDSAVYLCASTLSTGVTEAFFGQGTRLTVV.

The chain carries TRBV4-2 and TRBJ1-5, with unresolved D. Germline V CDR1 and CDR2: LGHNA, YNFKEQ. The CDR3 runs to 16 residues. Trimming left V 1 base short and J 6 bases short, with 16 bases between. The chain's CDR3 is CASSQVLGTPSQPQHF. In nucleotides, the CDR3 is TGTGCCAGCAGCCAAGTTTTAGGCACCCCGTCTCAGCCCCAGCATTTT.

The chain couples TRBV11-3 to TRBJ2-7; D uncertain. V lost 1 base to trimming and J lost 6 bases, with 13 bases between them. Germline loops: CDR1 SGHNT, CDR2 YENEEA. CDR3 length: 14 residues. The CDR3 protein is CASSLGSSLAEQYF. The CDR3 nucleotides are TGTGCCAGCAGCTTAGGCAGCAGTCTCGCCGAGCAGTACTTC.

V is TRBV29-1 and J is TRBJ1-1; 7 bases are a match to TRBD1. J gave up 4 bases and V 4 bases, and 9 bases lay outside the gene matches. Germline CDR1 is SQVTM and CDR2 is ANQGSEA. This CDR3 region has 14 residues. This CDR3 reads CSVAGGPASTEAFF. For the CDR3, the DNA is TGCAGCGTTGCAGGGGGGCCGGCAAGCACTGAAGCTTTCTTT.

This chain links TRBV25-1 with TRBJ2-2, with D perhaps given as TRBD1 or TRBD2 (7 bases each). Germline loops: CDR1 MGHDK, CDR2 SYGVNS. The V end was cut by 6 bases, the J end by 6 bases, with 11 bases between. The CDR3 spans 13 residues. The CDR3 protein is CASRGRGPGELFF. The CDR3 bases are TGTGCCAGCAGGGGGAGGGGGCCCGGGGAGCTGTTTTTT. The full variable domain, with the rest looked up from reference TRBV25-1 and TRBJ2-2, is EADIYQTPRYLVIGTGKKITLECSQTMGHDKMYWYQQDPGMELHLIHYSYGVNSTEKGDLSSESTVSRIRTEHFPLTLESARPSHTSQYLCASRGRGPGELFFGEGSRLTVL.

The V call is TRBV27, the J call TRBJ2-6; D possibly corresponds to TRBD2 (7 bases). Germline CDR1 and CDR2: MNHEY and SMNVEV (reference sequence). This CDR3 contains 14 residues. The V end was cut by 4 bases, the J end by 4 bases, with 8 bases between. The CDR3 coding sequence is TGTGCCAGCAGTTGGGGGGGCGGGGCCAACGTCCTGACTTTC. Its protein is CASSWGGGANVLTF. Variable domain in full (rest from reference TRBV27 and TRBJ2-6): EAQVTQNPRYLITVTGKKLTVTCSQNMNHEYMSWYRQDPGLGLRQIYYSMNVEVTDKGDVPEGYKVSRKEKRNFPLILESPSPNQTSLYFCASSWGGGANVLTFGAGSRLTVL.

The rearrangement uses TRBV5-1 and TRBJ2-3; D is perhaps TRBD2 (9 bases). Germline CDR1 reads SGHRS; CDR2 reads YFSETQ. The CDR3 is 16 amino acids. The V end lost 4 bases, the J end lost 4 bases, and 19 bases lay between the germline ends. CDR3 residues: CASSLQGAGGPDTQYF. CDR3 sequence (DNA): TGCGCCAGCAGCCTCCAGGGGGCGGGAGGGCCAGATACGCAGTATTTT.

The chain is built from TRBV5-4 and TRBJ2-3; 8 bases agree with TRBD2. V was pared by 0 bases and J by 6 bases, with 6 bases of the junction left unmatched. The CDR3 covers 15 residues. The V gene's germline CDR1 is SGHNT and CDR2 YYREEE (reference sequence). CDR3 nucleotide sequence: TGTGCCAGCAGCTTGGAGAGCGGGAGAGGTGATACGCAGTATTTT. It codes for CASSLESGRGDTQYF. Full variable domain (rest looked up from reference TRBV5-4 and TRBJ2-3): ETGVTQSPTHLIKTRGQQVTLRCSSQSGHNTVSWYQQALGQGPQFIFQYYREEENGRGNFPPRFSGLQFPNYSSELNVNALELDDSALYLCASSLESGRGDTQYFGPGTRLTVL.

Of note for this clone: This sample also contains other DNA sequences that code for the same CDR3. This chain connects TRBV5-6 to TRBJ2-7; maybe TRBD1 (6 bases). V lost 0 bases, J lost 10 bases, and 8 bases lay in between. CDR3 size: 11 residues. The V gene's germline CDR1 is SGHDT and CDR2 YYEEEE. The CDR3 DNA sequence: TGTGCCAGCAGCTTGGACAGGGAACAGTACTTC. Protein: CASSLDREQYF.

This clone was observed once. This chain links TRBV9 with TRBJ2-1; D is ambiguous. The CDR3 loop spans 12 amino acids. CDR1 is SGDLS and CDR2 is YYNGEE in the germline V gene. Trimming took 0 bases from V and 6 from J, leaving 4 bases between them. The CDR3 sequence: CASSVDGNEQFF. CDR3 in DNA: TGTGCCAGCAGCGTAGATGGCAATGAGCAGTTCTTC.